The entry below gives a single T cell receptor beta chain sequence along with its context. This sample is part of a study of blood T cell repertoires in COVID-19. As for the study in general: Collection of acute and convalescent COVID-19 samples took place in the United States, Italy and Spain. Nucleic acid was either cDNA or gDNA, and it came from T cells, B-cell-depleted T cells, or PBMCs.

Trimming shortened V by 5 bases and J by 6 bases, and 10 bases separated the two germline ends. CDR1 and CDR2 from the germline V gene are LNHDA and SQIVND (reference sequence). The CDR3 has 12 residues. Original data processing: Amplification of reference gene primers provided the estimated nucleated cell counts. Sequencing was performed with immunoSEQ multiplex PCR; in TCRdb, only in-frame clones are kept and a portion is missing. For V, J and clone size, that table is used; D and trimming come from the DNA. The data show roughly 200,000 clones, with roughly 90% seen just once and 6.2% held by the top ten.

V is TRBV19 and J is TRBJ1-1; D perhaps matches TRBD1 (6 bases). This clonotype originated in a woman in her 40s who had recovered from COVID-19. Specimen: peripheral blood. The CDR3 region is CASSERTAEAFF. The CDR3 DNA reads TGTGCCAGTAGTGAAAGGACAGCTGAAGCTTTCTTT.